Listed here are 22 T cell receptor beta chains from one sample, sequenced in a study of shared clonotypes between healthy human individuals (dated by TCRdb to 2018 to 2021). Libraries were constructed by the immunoSEQ multiplex PCR assay. The source is immuneACCESS, and TCRdb retained only in-frame sequences with V and J called. Part of the clones is not carried over; for the studies checked, unresolved V genes explain less than half of this, and the remainder is unexplained. The sample yields about 730,000 clones; approximately 72% were counted once. Of the sample, less than 2% is held by the ten largest clones. The sequencing input was memory CD4+ T cells sorted from blood. The cell subset or site label of this sample denotes: CD45RA-negative fraction. The receptors were sampled from a woman aged 30 to 39 in good health.

V and J are TRBV7-2 and TRBJ2-5; 8 nucleotides align to TRBD2. V shed 6 bases and J 3 bases; nucleotides not matched to a gene: 15. The CDR3 spans 17 residues. The germline V gene encodes CDR1 SGHTA and CDR2 FQGNSA. CDR3 sequence: CASRELGRGVQEETQYF. The CDR3, as DNA: TGTGCCAGCAGGGAGCTTGGGCGGGGGGTTCAGGAAGAGACCCAGTACTTC.

The V call is TRBV2, the J call TRBJ1-5; the D gene is possibly TRBD1 (6 bases). Germline V gives CDR1 SNHLY, CDR2 FYNNEI. The length of the CDR3 is 15 residues. V lost 2 bases and J lost 6, with 14 bases in between. The CDR3 region has the DNA TGTGCCAGCAGTGAACGGGGGGGCCTCAGTCAGCCCCAGCATTTT. The encoded protein is CASSERGGLSQPQHF.

The V call is TRBV11-2, the J call TRBJ1-4; D is uncertain. The germline V gene encodes CDR1 SGHAT and CDR2 FQNNGV. The CDR3 spans 13 residues. The V and J ends lost 6 bases and 8 bases respectively, with 13 bases between them. In DNA, the CDR3 is TGTGCCAGCAGTGAGAGCTTAGAGGAAAAACTGTTTTTT. Amino acid sequence: CASSESLEEKLFF.

This sequence joins TRBV19 and TRBJ2-5; D not resolved. Trimming took 4 bases from V and 0 from J, leaving 6 bases between them. CDR3 length equals 13 residues. CDR1 and CDR2 from the germline V gene are LNHDA and SQIVND (reference sequence). The CDR3 nucleotides read TGTGCCAGTAGTAGACAAAACCAAGAGACCCAGTACTTC. This sequence encodes CASSRQNQETQYF.

For the CDR3, the DNA is TGTGCCAGCAGGCAGAACGGCCCCTACTACGAGCAGTACTTC. This sequence encodes CASRQNGPYYEQYF. V gene TRBV2 combines with J gene TRBJ2-7; no definite D call. V was trimmed by 6 bases and J by 3 bases, leaving 15 bases between them. The CDR3 length is 14 residues. Looked up from germline, CDR1 is SNHLY and CDR2 is FYNNEI.

V is TRBV6-6 and J is TRBJ2-5, with D possibly matching TRBD1 (5 bases). Trimming stripped 0 bases from V and 4 bases from J, with 15 bases between. The CDR3 contains 16 residues. Germline assignment: CDR1 MNHNY and CDR2 SVGAGI (reference sequence). The CDR3 DNA follows: TGTGCCAGCAGTTACTCGATGGAGTCAGGGCTAGAGACCCAGTACTTC. As protein: CASSYSMESGLETQYF.

This sequence joins TRBV7-8 and TRBJ1-2, with D uncertain. The V end was cut by 5 bases, the J end by 4 bases, with 5 bases between. This CDR3 is 11 amino acids long. Germline CDR1 is SGHVS and CDR2 is FQNEAQ. DNA for the CDR3: TGTGCCAGCAGCGTAGGCTATGGCTACACCTTC. Protein product: CASSVGYGYTF.

CDR3 residues: CASSSPMMPTQYF. The DNA of the CDR3 is TGCGCCAGCAGCTCCCCTATGATGCCCACGCAGTATTTT. V usage is TRBV5-1 and J usage is TRBJ2-3; D remains ambiguous. This CDR3 contains 13 residues. CDR1 SGHRS and CDR2 YFSETQ come from the germline V gene. Between the trimmed V and J ends, which lost 3 bases and 9 bases, there was a span of 14 bases.

The chain combines TRBV28 with TRBJ1-2; TRBD1 agrees at 7 bases. The J segment lost 8 bases and the V segment lost 6 bases, leaving 12 bases of the junction unmatched. Germline V gene lookup returns CDR1 MDHEN and CDR2 SYDVKM. The CDR3 runs 14 residues. The CDR3 sequence: CASRSTTTGLGYTF. For the CDR3, the DNA is TGTGCCAGCAGGAGTACCACGACAGGGCTCGGCTACACCTTC.

J is TRBJ2-1 and V is TRBV11-2; unclear D gene. The V gene's germline CDR1 is SGHAT and CDR2 FQNNGV. V was pared by 1 base and J by 6 bases, with 10 bases between. The CDR3 runs to 14 residues. In DNA, the CDR3 is TGTGCCAGCAGCTTAGCATTCGTGGGCAATGAGCAGTTCTTC. Amino acids: CASSLAFVGNEQFF. The whole variable domain, filled in from reference TRBV11-2 and TRBJ2-1, reads EAGVAQSPRYKIIEKRQSVAFWCNPISGHATLYWYQQILGQGPKLLIQFQNNGVVDDSQLPKDRFSAERLKGVDSTLKIQPAKLEDSAVYLCASSLAFVGNEQFFGPGTRLTVL.

The chain uses TRBV6-1 and TRBJ2-1, with 10 bases that match TRBD1. Germline loops: CDR1 MNHNS, CDR2 SASEGT. The CDR3 has 14 residues. V lost 5 bases to trimming and J lost 8 bases; unmatched junction nucleotides: 6. The CDR3: CASSSGTGAYEQFF. The CDR3 nucleotides are TGTGCCAGCAGTAGCGGGACAGGGGCATATGAGCAGTTCTTC.

This sequence joins TRBV14 and TRBJ2-7; D is uncertain. Germline V lookup: CDR1 SGHDN, CDR2 FVKESK. CDR3 length: 14 amino acids. The germline V and J ends were trimmed by 1 base and 5 bases, with 12 bases remaining between them. The CDR3 is CASSQVKGWHEQYF. The CDR3 region has the DNA TGTGCCAGCAGCCAAGTTAAGGGTTGGCACGAGCAGTACTTC. Looking up the rest from reference TRBV14 and TRBJ2-7 gives the full variable domain: EAGVTQFPSHSVIEKGQTVTLRCDPISGHDNLYWYRRVMGKEIKFLLHFVKESKQDESGMPNNRFLAERTGGTYSTLKVQPAELEDSGVYFCASSQVKGWHEQYFGPGTRLTVT.

The chain couples TRBV15 to TRBJ1-2; D is undetermined. The CDR3 extends over 13 amino acids. The germline V gene encodes CDR1 LNHNV and CDR2 YYDKDF (reference sequence). With 2 bases removed from V and 7 bases from J, the gap between germline ends came to 11 bases. In DNA form, the CDR3 reads TGTGCCACCAGCAGACGTTTAGGTCCTGGCTACACCTTC. Its protein is CATSRRLGPGYTF.

This clone was seen just once. The V gene is TRBV6-1, the J gene TRBJ1-1, with 9 bases aligning to TRBD1. Germline V gives CDR1 MNHNS, CDR2 SASEGT. V lost 7 bases, J lost 6 bases, and 9 bases stayed unmatched. CDR3 length: 14 residues. CDR3 nucleotides: TGTGCCAGCATCATTAGGGGACAGGGTCCTGAAGCTTTCTTT. Translated: CASIIRGQGPEAFF.

This rearrangement joins TRBV2 to TRBJ2-1; D remains ambiguous. Germline loops: CDR1 SNHLY, CDR2 FYNNEI. The CDR3 length is 14 residues. Trimming removed 7 bases from V and 9 bases from J, with 19 bases in between. This CDR3 reads CASTDMNSNGEQFF. The CDR3 nucleotides read TGTGCCAGCACTGACATGAACTCGAATGGTGAGCAGTTCTTC.

This chain joins TRBV7-9 and TRBJ1-3, with a tentative D call TRBD1 (6 bases). CDR3 length equals 13 residues. V lost 5 bases, J lost 5 bases, and 10 bases lay in between. The germline V gene encodes CDR1 SEHNR and CDR2 FQNEAQ (reference sequence). The CDR3 region has the DNA TGTGCCAGCAGCCAAGGGGGGAGAAACACCATATATTTT. Protein sequence: CASSQGGRNTIYF.

CDR3 sequence reads: CASREGGAGYEQYF. CDR3 nucleotides: TGTGCCAGCCGCGAGGGGGGGGCTGGGTACGAGCAGTACTTC. The chain couples TRBV28 to TRBJ2-7, with D maybe TRBD2 (7 bases). Germline V gene lookup returns CDR1 MDHEN and CDR2 SYDVKM. This CDR3 spans 14 amino acids. Trimming took off 8 bases at V and 4 bases at J, with 18 bases between the two ends.

This clone came up once. The V and J genes are TRBV6-5 and TRBJ1-2, with TRBD1 identical over 7 bases. Trimming cost V 8 bases and J 2 bases; bases outside gene matches: 8. The CDR3 sequence is 14 residues long. Germline loops: CDR1 MNHEY, CDR2 SVGAGI. This CDR3 is CASFRGGSNYGYTF. The CDR3 DNA reads as TGTGCCAGCTTCAGGGGGGGCTCCAACTATGGCTACACCTTC.

The CDR3 nucleotides read TGTGCCAGCAGCTCACCGGGACTAGCGGGAGAGGGGCGAGAGACCCAGTACTTC. It translates to CASSSPGLAGEGRETQYF. This chain connects TRBV11-2 to TRBJ2-5, with 14 bases lining up with TRBD2. V trimming: 4 bases; J trimming: 4 bases; junction bases outside the gene matches: 11. The CDR3 runs 18 residues. Per the germline V gene, CDR1 is SGHAT and CDR2 is FQNNGV.

This clone was counted a single time. The V and J genes are TRBV5-4 and TRBJ2-6; D may be TRBD2 (6 bases). Trimming left V 1 base short and J 0 bases short, with 14 bases between. Germline CDR1 reads SGHNT; CDR2 reads YYREEE (reference sequence). The CDR3 has 18 amino acids. CDR3 sequence (DNA): TGTGCCAGCAGCTTGCAGCCGGGACTCAGCTCTGGGGCCAACGTCCTGACTTTC. Its translation is CASSLQPGLSSGANVLTF.

This chain links TRBV6-1 with TRBJ2-7, with 7 bases lining up with TRBD1. V lost 1 base to trimming and J lost 3 bases; unmatched junction nucleotides: 3. This CDR3 comprises 14 residues. Germline lookup yields CDR1 MNHNS and CDR2 SASEGT. The CDR3 here is CASSEGGTVYEQYF. The CDR3 DNA is TGTGCCAGCAGTGAAGGGGGGACAGTCTACGAGCAGTACTTC.

The CDR3 protein is CASSRYLVLGGLDHDGGQYF. The CDR3 bases are TGTGCCAGCAGTCGGTATCTCGTATTGGGGGGGTTGGATCATGATGGCGGGCAGTACTTC. The rearrangement uses TRBV27 and TRBJ2-5, with TRBD2 identical over 7 bases. Germline V CDR1 and CDR2: MNHEY, SMNVEV (reference sequence). The ends lost 5 bases at V and 11 bases at J; junction bases unmatched: 32. CDR3 length: 20 residues.